The source of this TCR beta chain is a study of tumor-infiltrating lymphocytes in primary liver carcinoma. About the study: Patients, male and female, were 30 to 69 years old. The study reported T1-T3 N0M0 tumors spanning 4.2 to 10 cm.

Study observations and caveats: Tumor-adjacent and tumor-blood pairs showed less overlap than tumor region pairs.

The germline gives CDR1 MNHEY, CDR2 SVGAGI. Trimming removed 8 bases from V and 3 bases from J, with 22 bases in between. CDR3 length: 16 residues. This clonotype was detected a few times. No antigen is known for it. TCR beta cDNA came from about 500 ng total RNA, primed with a constant-region primer. Employing slightly modified ARM-PCR, three nested multiplex PCR rounds were run, and these gave rise to the TCR beta libraries. The first two PCR rounds used TRBV1-TRBV30 primers with a Cbeta primer, 10 cycles each. TCRdb used MiXCR to reprocess the multiplex PCR reads, holding one entry per CDR3 protein. The sample lists about 350,000 distinct CDR3 sequences; approximately 65% were seen once. Germline DNA was extracted too, while blood RNA derived from unsorted whole blood.

The chain joins TRBV6-5 to TRBJ1-1; tentatively, D is TRBD1 (5 bases). The sample taken for sequencing was peripheral blood. The TCR sequence derives from a middle-aged man with primary liver carcinoma and hepatitis B virus infection. CDR3 sequence: CASGSTGPPLDTEAFF. CDR3 nucleotides: TGTGCCAGCGGTAGTACAGGTCCGCCCCTCGACACTGAAGCTTTCTTT.